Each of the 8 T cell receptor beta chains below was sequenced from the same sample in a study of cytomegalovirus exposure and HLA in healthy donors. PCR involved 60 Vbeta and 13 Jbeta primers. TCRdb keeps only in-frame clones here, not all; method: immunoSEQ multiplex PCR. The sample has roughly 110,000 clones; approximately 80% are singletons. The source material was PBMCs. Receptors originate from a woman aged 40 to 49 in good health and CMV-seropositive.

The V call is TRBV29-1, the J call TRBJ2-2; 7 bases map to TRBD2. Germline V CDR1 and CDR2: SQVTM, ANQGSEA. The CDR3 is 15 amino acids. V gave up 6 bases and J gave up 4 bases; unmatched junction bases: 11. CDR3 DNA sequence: TGCAGCGTCCCTTCGGTAGCGGGTCCCACCGGGGAGCTGTTTTTT. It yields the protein CSVPSVAGPTGELFF.

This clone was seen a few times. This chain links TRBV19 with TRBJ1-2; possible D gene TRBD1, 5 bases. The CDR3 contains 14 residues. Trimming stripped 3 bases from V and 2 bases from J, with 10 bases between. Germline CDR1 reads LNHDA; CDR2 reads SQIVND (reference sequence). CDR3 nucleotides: TGTGCCAGTAGTATTGGGCAGGGCAACTATGGCTACACCTTC. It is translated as CASSIGQGNYGYTF.

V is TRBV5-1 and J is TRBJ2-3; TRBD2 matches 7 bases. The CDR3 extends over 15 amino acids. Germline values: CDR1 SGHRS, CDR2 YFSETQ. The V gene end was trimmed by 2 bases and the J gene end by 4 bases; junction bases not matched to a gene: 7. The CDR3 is CASSFWGEGADTQYF. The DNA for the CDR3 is TGCGCCAGCAGCTTTTGGGGGGAGGGAGCAGATACGCAGTATTTT.

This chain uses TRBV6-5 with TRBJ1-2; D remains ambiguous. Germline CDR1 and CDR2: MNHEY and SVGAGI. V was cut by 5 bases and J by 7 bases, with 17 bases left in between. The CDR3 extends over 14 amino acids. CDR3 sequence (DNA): TGTGCCAGCAGTGCGGCCCCACGGGGTGGTGGCTACACCTTC. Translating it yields CASSAAPRGGGYTF.

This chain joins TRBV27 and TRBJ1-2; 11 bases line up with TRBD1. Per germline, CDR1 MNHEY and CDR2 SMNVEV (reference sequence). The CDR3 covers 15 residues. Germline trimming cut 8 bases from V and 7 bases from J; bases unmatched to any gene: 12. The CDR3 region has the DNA TGTGCCAGCCTCTCGTTTGGACAGGGGGCTTCTGGCTACACCTTC. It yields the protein CASLSFGQGASGYTF.

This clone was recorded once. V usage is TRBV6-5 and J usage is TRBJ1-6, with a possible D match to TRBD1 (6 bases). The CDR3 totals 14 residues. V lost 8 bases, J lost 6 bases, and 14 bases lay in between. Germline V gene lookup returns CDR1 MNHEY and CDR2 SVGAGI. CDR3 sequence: CASSSGVGNSPLHF. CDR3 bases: TGTGCCAGCTCCTCAGGGGTCGGTAATTCACCCCTCCACTTT.

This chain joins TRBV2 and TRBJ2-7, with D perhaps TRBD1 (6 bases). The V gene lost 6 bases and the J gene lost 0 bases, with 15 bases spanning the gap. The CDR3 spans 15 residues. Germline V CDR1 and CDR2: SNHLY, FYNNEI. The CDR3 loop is CASRTGTSISYEQYF. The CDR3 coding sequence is TGTGCCAGCAGGACAGGAACCAGTATCTCCTACGAGCAGTACTTC.

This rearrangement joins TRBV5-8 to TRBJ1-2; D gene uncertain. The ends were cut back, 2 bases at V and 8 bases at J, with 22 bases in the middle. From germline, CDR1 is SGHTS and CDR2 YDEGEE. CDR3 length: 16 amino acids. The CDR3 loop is CASSLLVTSGGGGYTF. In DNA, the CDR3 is TGTGCCAGCAGCTTATTGGTGACGTCGGGCGGAGGCGGCTACACCTTC.